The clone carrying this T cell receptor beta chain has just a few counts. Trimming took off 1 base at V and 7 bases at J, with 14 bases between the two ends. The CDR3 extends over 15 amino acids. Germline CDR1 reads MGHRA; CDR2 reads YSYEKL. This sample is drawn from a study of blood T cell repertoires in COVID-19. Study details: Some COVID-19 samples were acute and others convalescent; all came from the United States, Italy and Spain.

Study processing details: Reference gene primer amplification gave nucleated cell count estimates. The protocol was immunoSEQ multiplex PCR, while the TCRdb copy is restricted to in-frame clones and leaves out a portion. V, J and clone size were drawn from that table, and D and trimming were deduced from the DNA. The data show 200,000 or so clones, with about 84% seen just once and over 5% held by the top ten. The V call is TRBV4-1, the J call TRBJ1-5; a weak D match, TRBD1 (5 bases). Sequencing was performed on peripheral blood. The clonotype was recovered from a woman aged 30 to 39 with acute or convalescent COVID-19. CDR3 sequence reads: CASSQGQRSGQPQHF. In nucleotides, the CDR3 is TGCGCCAGCAGCCAAGGACAGAGGTCAGGGCAGCCCCAGCATTTT.